This record concerns one T cell receptor beta chain sequence. Some clones are missing from TCRdb's copy, which holds only in-frame ones; the method was immunoSEQ multiplex PCR. The repertoire holds 150,000 to 200,000 clones, roughly 87% seen once, with approximately 2% in the top ten. This sample is drawn from a study of blood T cell repertoires in COVID-19. The J segment lost 4 bases and the V segment lost 5 bases, leaving 10 bases of the junction unmatched. CDR3 size: 16 residues. Per the germline V gene, CDR1 is MNHEY and CDR2 is SMNVEV (reference sequence). Material for sequencing was peripheral blood. This TCR derives from a man between 18 and 29 years old who had recovered from COVID-19. The V gene is TRBV27, the J gene TRBJ2-2; 7 bases line up with TRBD1. The CDR3 DNA sequence: TGTGCCAGCAGTACGCAAGACAGGGCCCGCACCGGGGAGCTGTTTTTT. This sequence encodes CASSTQDRARTGELFF.